Below, 3 T cell receptor beta chains from the same sample are listed, as sequenced in a study of beta chain features in type 1 diabetes. The investigators reverse transcribed all of the isolated RNA, so they sequenced expressed TCRB transcripts. Assay: immunoSEQ multiplex PCR; the TCRdb copy retains only in-frame clones and omits some. The sample carries 450,000 or so clones, about an eighth recorded once. The sample taken for sequencing was naive CD4+ T cells from blood. The receptors were sampled from a woman between 18 and 30 years old in good health.

This clone was detected a few times. The chain couples TRBV5-1 to TRBJ2-5, with TRBD2 identical over 9 bases. The trim removed 0 bases at V and 6 bases at J, leaving 6 bases unmatched. The CDR3 totals 15 residues. CDR1 and CDR2 from the germline V gene are SGHRS and YFSETQ. The CDR3 DNA is TGCGCCAGCAGCTTGGTGCCTAGCGGGAAACAGACCCAGTACTTC. Protein product: CASSLVPSGKQTQYF.

The chain joins TRBV19 to TRBJ1-2; 8 nucleotides agree with TRBD1. The CDR3 has 14 amino acids. The V gene end was trimmed by 5 bases and the J gene end by 8 bases; junction bases not matched to a gene: 10. Germline CDR1 LNHDA, CDR2 SQIVND (reference sequence). The CDR3 bases are TGTGCCAGTAGTCGACGACAGGGGTCGACGGGCTACACCTTC. It translates to CASSRRQGSTGYTF.

In its sample, this clone was seen a few times. The chain links TRBV2 to TRBJ2-5; possible D gene TRBD2, 5 bases. The CDR3 spans 13 residues. The V and J ends lost 6 bases and 4 bases respectively, with 12 bases between them. Per germline, CDR1 SNHLY and CDR2 FYNNEI. DNA of the CDR3: TGTGCCAGCAGCGGGAACCCCGCAGAGACCCAGTACTTC. Translating gives CASSGNPAETQYF.